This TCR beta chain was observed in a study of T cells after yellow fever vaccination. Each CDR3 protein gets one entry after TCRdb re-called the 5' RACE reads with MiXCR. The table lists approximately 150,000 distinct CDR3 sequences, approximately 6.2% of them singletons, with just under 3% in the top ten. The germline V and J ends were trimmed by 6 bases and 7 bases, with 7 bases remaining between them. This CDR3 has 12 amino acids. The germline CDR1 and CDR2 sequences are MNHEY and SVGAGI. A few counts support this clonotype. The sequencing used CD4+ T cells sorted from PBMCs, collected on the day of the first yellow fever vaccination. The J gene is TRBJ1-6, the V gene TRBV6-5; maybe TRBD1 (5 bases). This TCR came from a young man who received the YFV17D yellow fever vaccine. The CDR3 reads CASRDMNSPLHF. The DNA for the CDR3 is TGTGCCAGCAGGGACATGAATTCACCCCTCCACTTT.